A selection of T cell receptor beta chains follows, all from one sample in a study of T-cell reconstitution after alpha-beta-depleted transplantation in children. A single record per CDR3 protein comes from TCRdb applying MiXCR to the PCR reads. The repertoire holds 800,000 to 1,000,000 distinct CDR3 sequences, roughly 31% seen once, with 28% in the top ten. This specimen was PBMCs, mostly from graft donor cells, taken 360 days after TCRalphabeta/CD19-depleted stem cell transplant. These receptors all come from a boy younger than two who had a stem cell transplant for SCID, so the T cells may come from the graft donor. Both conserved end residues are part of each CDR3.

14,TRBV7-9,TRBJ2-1,CASSSSLAYNEQFF
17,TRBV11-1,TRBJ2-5,CASSSNPRDRQQETQYF
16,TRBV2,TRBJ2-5,CASSFSGLAHQETQYF
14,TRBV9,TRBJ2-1,CASSVSPNYNEQFF
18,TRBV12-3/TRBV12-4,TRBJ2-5,CASSFGVGLAGDQETQYF
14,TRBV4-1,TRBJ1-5,CASSQGQGYQPQHF
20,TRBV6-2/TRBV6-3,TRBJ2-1,CASSYRSSGGIFGSYNEQFF
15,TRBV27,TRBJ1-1,CASSGRGPYYTEAFF
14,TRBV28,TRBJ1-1,CASSFIGEGSEAFF
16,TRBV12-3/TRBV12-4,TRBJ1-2,CASSFGRGYPNYGYTF
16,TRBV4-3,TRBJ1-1,CASSQSIDRGNTEAFF
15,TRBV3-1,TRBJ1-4,CASSQDRVGDEKLFF
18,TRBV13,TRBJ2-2,CASSKETLTGGTSGELFF
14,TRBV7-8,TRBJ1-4,CASSEGHTNEKLFF
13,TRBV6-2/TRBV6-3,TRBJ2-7,CASSYLRTYEQYF
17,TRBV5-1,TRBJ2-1,CASSRGLAGGLGDEQFF
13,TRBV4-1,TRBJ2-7,CASSRPGGYEQYF
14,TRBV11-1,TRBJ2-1,CASSLRVRYNEQFF
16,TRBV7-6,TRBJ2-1,CASSLFVAASYNEQFF
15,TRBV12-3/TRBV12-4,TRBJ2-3,CASSPAAVWLGTQYF
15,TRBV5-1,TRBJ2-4,CASSAGPRAGNIQYF
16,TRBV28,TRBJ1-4,CASSLWRQGAYEKLFF
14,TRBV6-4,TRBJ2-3,CASKALAGGDTQYF
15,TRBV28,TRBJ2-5,CASGTGGAGRETQYF
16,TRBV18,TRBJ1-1,CASSPNRWTGGTEAFF
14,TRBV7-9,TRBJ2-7,CASSPWVSRWGQYF
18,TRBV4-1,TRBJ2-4,CASSHPGPGGLGVNIQYF
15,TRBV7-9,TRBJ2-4,CASSLTGLAPNIQYF
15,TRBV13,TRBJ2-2,CASSLRDRHTGELFF
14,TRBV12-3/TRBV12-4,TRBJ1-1,CASSPLGQGRVTFF
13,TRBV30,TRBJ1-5,CAWGQGGGQPQHF
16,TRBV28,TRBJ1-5,CASRLRGPGSNQPQHF
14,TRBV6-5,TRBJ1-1,CASSYKGRSTEAFF
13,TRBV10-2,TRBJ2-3,CASTRDSADTQYF
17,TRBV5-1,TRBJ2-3,CASSSLPKTSGGDTQYF
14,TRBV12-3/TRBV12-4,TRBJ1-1,CASSSPALNTEAFF
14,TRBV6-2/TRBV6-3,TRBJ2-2,CASSYSRYTGELFF
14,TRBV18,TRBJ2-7,CASSRGQGNYEQYF
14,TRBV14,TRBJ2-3,CASSQPPPGDTQYF
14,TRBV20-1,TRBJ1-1,CSARDGAVGNEAFF
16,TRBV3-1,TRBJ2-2,CASSPGASLNTGELFF